In its sample, the clone carrying this T cell receptor beta chain was seen once. Its cognate antigen is unknown. This PCR relied on a set of 60 Vbeta primers and 13 Jbeta primers. Sequencing used immunoSEQ multiplex PCR; TCRdb keeps in-frame clones, though not all of them. The data contain about 140,000 clones, 80% of them singletons. This specimen belongs to a study of cytomegalovirus exposure and HLA in healthy donors. As for the study in general: Counted in an early data release were 75 million to 85 million unique TCRs from HLA-typed donors. Study-wide findings and caveats: The study assumed roughly uniform donor sequencing depth for presence/absence analyses. Reports indicated that the classifier achieved high specificity and sensitivity in diagnosing cytomegalovirus status.

This CDR3 region has 12 residues. Germline CDR1 and CDR2: ENHRY and SYGVKD. The V end was cut by 7 bases, the J end by 6 bases, with 12 bases between. The chain recombines TRBV10-3 with TRBJ1-2; D not resolved. The source material was PBMCs. The TCR comes from a male donor in good health and CMV-seropositive. The CDR3 spells CAITGNSDGYTF. CDR3 DNA sequence: TGTGCCATCACCGGGAATTCGGATGGCTACACCTTC.